This T cell receptor (beta chain) was profiled in a study of blood T cells in healthy people across ages. This CDR3 comprises 15 residues. J lost 6 bases, V lost 3 bases, and 7 bases had no gene match. Per the germline V gene, CDR1 is MGHRA and CDR2 is YSYEKL. Alongside a J-beta primer mix, a sample-barcoded 5' primer served in a second PCR lasting about 6 to 11 cycles. TCRdb used MiXCR to reprocess the 5' RACE reads, holding one entry per CDR3 protein. The table shows approximately 580,000 distinct CDR3 sequences, with around 24% occurring only once. This clonotype was seen once. These sequences were also reported in another study, on T cells of mothers and their children.

The sequence came from a boy younger than 18 in good health. This rearrangement joins TRBV4-1 to TRBJ2-1, with 8 bases matching TRBD2. Specimen: blood. The CDR3 sequence: CASSQSSRGANEQFF. CDR3 nucleotide sequence: TGCGCCAGCAGCCAGTCTTCGCGGGGGGCCAATGAGCAGTTCTTC.